The 25 T cell receptor beta chains given below trace back to one sample, sequenced in a study of PD-1 blockade in classical Hodgkin lymphoma. Described time point: cycle 4 day 1 (C4D1), after around six weeks of nivolumab. Each and every patient relapsed after autologous stem cell transplantation, and patients got differing brentuximab vedotin exposure. The study purified CD4+ T cells from thawed PBMCs using magnetic negative selection. Sequenced by immunoSEQ multiplex PCR; TCRdb stores in-frame clones only, minus some. The sample consists of 25,000 to 30,000 clones, under 80% of them appearing once. Material: CD4+ T cells from blood, obtained before the fourth cycle of nivolumab. The receptors were gathered from a human donor with classical Hodgkin lymphoma.

This chain links TRBV9 with TRBJ2-2; D is unresolved. The CDR3 covers 16 residues. V lost 4 bases and J lost 4, with 17 bases in between. From germline, CDR1 is SGDLS and CDR2 YYNGEE. CDR3 region: CASSRGLNLGTGELFF. The CDR3 bases are TGTGCCAGCAGCAGAGGCCTTAACCTAGGCACCGGGGAGCTGTTTTTT.

This rearrangement joins TRBV2 to TRBJ2-5; 7 nucleotides line up with TRBD1. Germline CDR1 is SNHLY and CDR2 is FYNNEI. This CDR3 spans 13 amino acids. The junction had 0 bases not matched to a gene; V was cut back by 4 bases and J by 1 base. The CDR3 reads CASSGDSQETQYF. The CDR3 nucleotides read TGTGCCAGCAGTGGGGACAGCCAAGAGACCCAGTACTTC.

As regards this clone: Germline and junction disagree at one end, which may indicate a read error. The chain carries TRBV7-8 and TRBJ2-7, with 7 bases identical to TRBD1. The CDR3 is 16 residues long. CDR1 and CDR2 (germline): SGHVS, FQNEAQ. In DNA, the CDR3 is TGTGCCAGCAGATTAGGACACGGGACAGCGGAGTACGAGCAGTACTTC. The encoded protein is CASRLGHGTAEYEQYF.

The chain is built from TRBV6-5 and TRBJ2-5; D is uncertain. There are 13 residues in the CDR3. Germline CDR1 is MNHEY and CDR2 is SVGAGI. V was shortened by 2 bases and J by 2 bases, with 6 bases between the two germline ends. CDR3 in amino acids: CASSYHVQETQYF. DNA of the CDR3: TGTGCCAGCAGTTACCATGTTCAAGAGACCCAGTACTTC.

CDR3 loop: CASSRQLTYGYTF. CDR3 sequence (DNA): TGTGCCAGCAGTCGTCAGTTAACCTATGGCTACACCTTC. The V and J genes are TRBV2 and TRBJ1-2; no clear D. The CDR3 has 13 amino acids. Germline CDR1 reads SNHLY; CDR2 reads FYNNEI. The germline V and J ends were trimmed by 5 bases and 4 bases, with 11 bases remaining between them.

This chain uses TRBV6-1 with TRBJ1-2; perhaps TRBD1 as D (6 bases). The germline CDR1 and CDR2 sequences are MNHNS and SASEGT. The V and J ends lost 2 bases and 4 bases respectively, with 14 bases between them. The CDR3 runs to 15 residues. CDR3: CASSEMGGAGYGYTF. In DNA form, the CDR3 reads TGTGCCAGCAGTGAAATGGGGGGCGCAGGCTATGGCTACACCTTC.

The chain carries TRBV9 and TRBJ1-2; D is uncertain. V was shortened by 3 bases and J by 5 bases, with 11 bases between the two germline ends. The CDR3 has 13 amino acids. Germline V lookup: CDR1 SGDLS, CDR2 YYNGEE. CDR3: CASSEPSRYGYTF. CDR3 sequence (DNA): TGTGCCAGCAGCGAGCCCTCACGGTATGGCTACACCTTC. The full variable domain, in which reference TRBV9 and TRBJ1-2 provide the parts outside the CDR3, is DSGVTQTPKHLITATGQRVTLRCSPRSGDLSVYWYQQSLDQGLQFLIQYYNGEERAKGNILERFSAQQFPDLHSELNLSSLELGDSALYFCASSEPSRYGYTFGSGTRLTVV.

This clone is a singleton in its sample. The rearrangement links TRBV6-1 to TRBJ2-5; perhaps D is TRBD1 or TRBD2 (5 bases each). The end of the DNA fits TRBJ2-7 better, so the J call may be wrong. Germline V CDR1 and CDR2: MNHNS, SASEGT. The CDR3 is 14 amino acids. This CDR3 reads CASSEWGPDYEQYF. CDR3 DNA sequence: TGTGCCAGCAGTGAATGGGGACCTGATTACGAGCAGTACTTC.

The chain joins TRBV7-3 to TRBJ2-6; D is perhaps TRBD1 (6 bases). Per germline, CDR1 SGHTA and CDR2 FQGTGA. Trimming cost V 1 base and J 4 bases, with 17 bases left between them. The CDR3 sequence is 18 residues long. The CDR3 protein is CASSLRPNRVAGANVLTF. As DNA, the CDR3 is TGTGCCAGCAGCTTAAGACCGAACAGGGTGGCCGGGGCCAACGTCCTGACTTTC. Looking up the rest from reference TRBV7-3 and TRBJ2-6 gives the full variable domain: GAGVSQTPSNKVTEKGKYVELRCDPISGHTALYWYRQSLGQGPEFLIYFQGTGAADDSGLPNDRFFAVRPEGSVSTLKIQRTERGDSAVYLCASSLRPNRVAGANVLTFGAGSRLTVL.

This chain connects TRBV7-9 to TRBJ1-1; 11 nucleotides agree with TRBD1. The CDR3 spans 14 residues. Germline assignment: CDR1 SEHNR and CDR2 FQNEAQ (reference sequence). Unmatched junction bases numbered 5, after V lost 4 bases and J lost 7 bases. CDR3 DNA sequence: TGTGCCAGCAGCTCTTGGGACAGGGGGATTGAAGCTTTCTTT. Translation: CASSSWDRGIEAFF.

The chain is built from TRBV10-3 and TRBJ2-1, with 9 positions matching TRBD1. Germline CDR1 ENHRY, CDR2 SYGVKD. The CDR3 spans 13 residues. The J segment lost 6 bases and the V segment lost 6 bases, leaving 3 bases of the junction unmatched. The DNA of the CDR3 is TGTGCCATCAGCACGACAGGGGGCAATGAGCAGTTCTTC. As protein: CAISTTGGNEQFF.

The genes are TRBV7-8 and TRBJ1-1, with 7 bases aligning to TRBD1. There are 17 residues in the CDR3. CDR1 is SGHVS and CDR2 is FQNEAQ in the germline V gene. Trimming cost V 5 bases and J 5 bases; bases outside gene matches: 17. CDR3 sequence (DNA): TGTGCCAGCAGCCTATTACTCGGCAGGGGGAGGTTTACTGAAGCTTTCTTT. Translation gives CASSLLLGRGRFTEAFF.

For this clone: This CDR3 is also generated by other DNA sequences in the sample. This rearrangement joins TRBV7-2 to TRBJ2-5, with 7 bases matching TRBD1. CDR1 and CDR2 (germline): SGHTA, FQGNSA. The length of the CDR3 is 14 residues. Losses at the gene ends were 5 bases for V and 4 bases for J; bases not matched to a gene: 7. CDR3 sequence reads: CASSPRQGRETQYF. The CDR3 bases are TGTGCCAGCAGCCCTAGACAGGGCCGAGAGACCCAGTACTTC.

The chain is built from TRBV7-8 and TRBJ1-1; D possibly corresponds to TRBD1 (6 bases). CDR1 is SGHVS and CDR2 is FQNEAQ in the germline V gene. V lost 4 bases, J lost 7 bases, and 10 bases lay in between. The length of the CDR3 is 12 residues. CDR3: CASSSGAFEAFF. Here the CDR3 DNA reads TGTGCCAGCAGCTCGGGGGCGTTTGAAGCTTTCTTT.

The V call is TRBV10-3, the J call TRBJ2-1; TRBD2 is a possible D gene (6 bases). Trimming took 5 bases from V and 3 from J, leaving 14 bases between them. CDR3 length: 15 residues. In germline, CDR1 is ENHRY, CDR2 SYGVKD. Here the CDR3 reads CAISTGLTYYNEQFF. CDR3 nucleotides: TGTGCCATCAGTACAGGACTAACATACTACAATGAGCAGTTCTTC.

This clone was observed a few times. The CDR3 DNA reads as TGTGCCAGCAGTTACTTTTGGGGGAGGGAGGATGGCTACACCTTC. Residues: CASSYFWGREDGYTF. The chain combines TRBV6-5 with TRBJ1-2; weak D call: TRBD1 (5 bases). This CDR3 has 15 residues. Trimming left V 1 base short and J 6 bases short, with 15 bases between. Looked up from germline, CDR1 is MNHEY and CDR2 is SVGAGI.

J is TRBJ2-7 and V is TRBV5-1, with 10 bases identical to TRBD1. Germline lookup yields CDR1 SGHRS and CDR2 YFSETQ. The CDR3 sequence is 15 residues long. Trimming took 3 bases from V and 5 from J; bases not matched to a gene: 8. The CDR3 bases are TGCGCCAGCAGCTCTCTAGACAGGGGGCGGAACGAGCAGTACTTC. This codes for CASSSLDRGRNEQYF.

The rearrangement uses TRBV2 and TRBJ2-3; 7 bases agree with TRBD2. The CDR3 totals 13 residues. In germline, CDR1 is SNHLY, CDR2 FYNNEI. V was pared by 1 base and J by 8 bases, with 3 bases of the junction left unmatched. The CDR3 reads CASSEGGEGTQYF. The CDR3 nucleotides read TGTGCCAGCAGTGAAGGCGGGGAGGGTACGCAGTATTTT.

V is TRBV19 and J is TRBJ1-2, with D unresolved. Trimming stripped 8 bases from V and 5 bases from J, with 15 bases between. Germline-derived CDR1 and CDR2 are LNHDA and SQIVND (reference sequence). There are 13 residues in the CDR3. The CDR3 spells CASSSGMPYGYTF. The CDR3 coding sequence is TGTGCCAGTTCCTCGGGCATGCCATATGGCTACACCTTC.

V is TRBV27 and J is TRBJ2-1; TRBD2 matches 15 bases. The CDR3 spans 15 residues. From germline, CDR1 is MNHEY and CDR2 SMNVEV (reference sequence). V shed 4 bases and J 7 bases; nucleotides not matched to a gene: 2. The CDR3 region is CASSSGTSGRNEQFF. The DNA of the CDR3 is TGTGCCAGCAGTTCCGGGACTAGCGGGAGGAATGAGCAGTTCTTC.

This clone appeared a few times. The rearrangement links TRBV4-2 to TRBJ1-1; D might be TRBD1 (6 bases). Trimming stripped 2 bases from V and 0 bases from J, with 13 bases between. This CDR3 spans 16 amino acids. Germline CDR1 and CDR2: LGHNA and YNFKEQ. The CDR3 loop reads CASSQPQGRMNTEAFF. The CDR3 DNA reads as TGTGCCAGCAGCCAACCCCAGGGGCGAATGAACACTGAAGCTTTCTTT.

This clone came up once. J is TRBJ2-7 and V is TRBV5-4; no firm D call. Between the trimmed V and J ends, which lost 2 bases and 1 base, there was a span of 7 bases. The CDR3 has 13 residues. From germline, CDR1 is SGHNT and CDR2 YYREEE (reference sequence). DNA for the CDR3: TGTGCCAGCAGCTTCGGTATATCCTACGAGCAGTACTTC. Residues: CASSFGISYEQYF.

The J gene is TRBJ1-1, the V gene TRBV6-5; the D gene is possibly TRBD1 (5 bases). This CDR3 is 15 amino acids long. Germline V gene sequence: CDR1 MNHEY, CDR2 SVGAGI. The V gene lost 8 bases and the J gene lost 5 bases, with 21 bases spanning the gap. CDR3 sequence reads: CASGSRPGSGTEAFF. The CDR3 bases are TGTGCCAGCGGTTCTCGGCCAGGGTCTGGTACTGAAGCTTTCTTT.

This rearrangement joins TRBV7-8 to TRBJ2-5, with 10 bases aligning to TRBD1. Germline CDR1 is SGHVS and CDR2 is FQNEAQ. The CDR3 has 15 residues. V lost 1 base and J lost 5; bases outside the gene matches: 4. CDR3 amino acids: CASSLGGQGRETQYF. The CDR3 DNA is TGTGCCAGCAGCTTAGGGGGACAGGGGAGGGAGACCCAGTACTTC.

This clone has more than one count but fewer than ten. This chain connects TRBV27 to TRBJ1-2, with 9 bases identical to TRBD1. The V gene end was trimmed by 6 bases and the J gene end by 4 bases; junction bases not matched to a gene: 15. Per germline, CDR1 MNHEY and CDR2 SMNVEV (reference sequence). The CDR3 has 17 residues. The CDR3 bases are TGTGCCAGCAGCCCAGGACAGGGGCAGACGGACCTCTATGGCTACACCTTC. Amino acids: CASSPGQGQTDLYGYTF.